This passage covers 13 T cell receptor beta chains from one sample sequenced in a study of blood T cell repertoires in COVID-19. Libraries were prepared by immunoSEQ multiplex PCR; TCRdb keeps only in-frame clonotypes and omits some of them. The table includes under 150,000 clones, 75% to 85% detected once. The source material was peripheral blood. The receptors stem from a woman older than 75 with active or convalescent COVID-19.

This sequence joins TRBV28 and TRBJ1-6; TRBD1 agrees at 9 bases. The length of the CDR3 is 16 residues. Trimming removed 7 bases from V and 2 bases from J; junction bases left unmatched: 6. Germline CDR1 MDHEN, CDR2 SYDVKM. DNA for the CDR3: TGTGCCAGCATAATGACAGGGGGTCCCTATAATTCACCCCTCCACTTT. It codes for CASIMTGGPYNSPLHF.

V and J are TRBV15 and TRBJ1-6, with 7 bases lining up with TRBD1. The junction had 5 bases not matched to a gene; V was cut back by 3 bases and J by 6 bases. Looked up from germline, CDR1 is LNHNV and CDR2 is YYDKDF (reference sequence). The CDR3 is 15 amino acids. CDR3 bases: TGTGCCACCAGCAGTGTCAGGGGGTCTAATTCACCCCTCCACTTT. Amino acid sequence: CATSSVRGSNSPLHF.

The rearrangement joins TRBV28 to TRBJ2-1, with 8 bases matching TRBD2. CDR1 MDHEN and CDR2 SYDVKM come from the germline V gene. The J segment lost 0 bases and the V segment lost 6 bases, leaving 7 bases of the junction unmatched. This CDR3 spans 16 amino acids. The CDR3 is CASRDPRGASYNEQFF. The CDR3, as DNA: TGTGCCAGCAGAGACCCGCGGGGGGCCTCCTACAATGAGCAGTTCTTC.

The V call is TRBV4-3, the J call TRBJ1-1, with D maybe TRBD1 (5 bases). The V and J ends lost 4 bases and 0 bases respectively, with 15 bases between them. CDR1 is LGHNA and CDR2 is YSLEER in the germline V gene. This CDR3 has 16 residues. In DNA, the CDR3 is TGCGCCAGCAGCCGAGAGCCGGGGGGGTTGAACACTGAAGCTTTCTTT. The encoded protein is CASSREPGGLNTEAFF.

The rearrangement uses TRBV5-4 and TRBJ2-2; 10 bases are a match to TRBD2. Germline loops: CDR1 SGHNT, CDR2 YYREEE (reference sequence). The junction had 7 bases not matched to a gene; V was cut back by 6 bases and J by 5 bases. The CDR3 totals 15 residues. The CDR3 reads CASTWSAGGTGELFF. In nucleotides, the CDR3 is TGTGCCAGCACCTGGTCAGCGGGGGGGACCGGGGAGCTGTTTTTT.

The chain uses TRBV19 and TRBJ1-1, with D tentatively TRBD1 (6 bases). The CDR3 contains 15 residues. Germline V gene lookup returns CDR1 LNHDA and CDR2 SQIVND (reference sequence). The V gene lost 1 base and the J gene lost 1 base, with 10 bases spanning the gap. The CDR3 protein is CASSIGGQTNTEAFF. CDR3 sequence (DNA): TGTGCCAGTAGTATAGGCGGACAGACGAACACTGAAGCTTTCTTT.

The chain uses TRBV5-1 and TRBJ1-1; 9 positions match TRBD1. Losses at the gene ends were 4 bases for V and 9 bases for J; bases not matched to a gene: 10. The CDR3 covers 14 residues. Germline loops: CDR1 SGHRS, CDR2 YFSETQ. The CDR3 coding sequence is TGCGCCAGCAGCGTTCCGGGACAGGGATTGAAAGCTTTCTTT. It encodes CASSVPGQGLKAFF.

The chain is built from TRBV5-4 and TRBJ1-3, with TRBD1 matching over 9 bases. Trimming took 5 bases from V and 0 from J; bases not matched to a gene: 9. This CDR3 contains 17 residues. Germline V gene data show CDR1 as SGHNT and CDR2 as YYREEE (reference sequence). CDR3 region: CASRATGGDVSGNTIYF. The CDR3 region has the DNA TGTGCCAGCAGGGCGACAGGGGGAGACGTCTCTGGAAACACCATATATTTT. Variable domain in full (rest from reference TRBV5-4 and TRBJ1-3): ETGVTQSPTHLIKTRGQQVTLRCSSQSGHNTVSWYQQALGQGPQFIFQYYREEENGRGNFPPRFSGLQFPNYSSELNVNALELDDSALYLCASRATGGDVSGNTIYFGEGSWLTVV.

The chain uses TRBV5-1 and TRBJ2-3; 8 nucleotides line up with TRBD2. Germline V gene data show CDR1 as SGHRS and CDR2 as YFSETQ. V lost 1 base to trimming and J lost 0 bases; unmatched junction nucleotides: 7. CDR3 length equals 17 residues. The CDR3, as DNA: TGCGCCAGCAGCTTGTCGGGGGGGACGGTAAGCACAGATACGCAGTATTTT. Its protein is CASSLSGGTVSTDTQYF.

The rearrangement joins TRBV9 to TRBJ1-1; D gene ambiguous. Germline assignment: CDR1 SGDLS and CDR2 YYNGEE. This CDR3 has 14 residues. V was shortened by 4 bases and J by 2 bases, with 12 bases between the two germline ends. The CDR3 loop reads CASSKARDNTEAFF. The CDR3 coding sequence is TGTGCCAGCAGCAAAGCTCGGGATAACACTGAAGCTTTCTTT.

This chain uses TRBV7-6 with TRBJ2-5; D uncertain. Germline loops: CDR1 SGHVS, CDR2 FNYEAQ. V lost 1 base to trimming and J lost 2 bases, with 14 bases between them. The CDR3 is made up of 16 amino acids. The CDR3: CASSLVAAEDQETQYF. Here the CDR3 DNA reads TGTGCCAGCAGCTTAGTGGCGGCCGAAGATCAAGAGACCCAGTACTTC.

The chain employs TRBV6-1 and TRBJ1-1; a weak D match, TRBD1 (6 bases). V shed 2 bases and J shed 6 bases, with 10 bases lying between them. The CDR3 runs 13 residues. Germline CDR1 MNHNS, CDR2 SASEGT. CDR3 sequence: CASSEYRASEAFF. In DNA, the CDR3 is TGTGCCAGCAGTGAATACAGGGCGTCTGAAGCTTTCTTT.

The chain couples TRBV27 to TRBJ1-1, with 10 nucleotides matching TRBD1. The length of the CDR3 is 17 residues. After removal of 3 bases from V and 4 bases from J, the junction contained 11 bases not matched to a gene. Per the germline V gene, CDR1 is MNHEY and CDR2 is SMNVEV (reference sequence). The CDR3 is CASSFLSTGGPSTEAFF. The CDR3, as DNA: TGTGCCAGCAGTTTCCTCTCGACAGGGGGCCCTAGCACTGAAGCTTTCTTT.